This T cell receptor (beta chain) appears in the sequencing data of a study of CD8+ T cells in alopecia areata. Whole-study context: Treated patients were given oral tofacitinib, which was dosed at 5 to 10 mg twice daily. Notes on the study in general: Expanded CD8+ clones among the top 100, as well as scalp clonality, were significantly decreased by tofacitinib.

Treatment denoted: oral pan-JAK inhibitor, 5-10 mg twice daily. Alopecia areata patients provided lesional scalp punch biopsies and peripheral blood, both collected for the study. Extraction and reverse transcription of RNA yielded cDNA as the sequencing template. Some clones are missing from TCRdb's copy, which holds only in-frame ones; the method was immunoSEQ multiplex PCR. The sample holds about 220,000 clones, about 57% seen once. On this clone: Its target is unknown.

With 3 bases removed from V and 5 bases from J, the gap between germline ends came to 11 bases. This CDR3 contains 13 residues. Germline CDR1 reads SNHLY; CDR2 reads FYNNEI. The chain joins TRBV2 to TRBJ2-7; the D is unclear. The clonotype comes from a human donor with alopecia areata. The sequencing used CD4+ T cells sorted from blood, collected at week 4, from a patient treated with tofacitinib. In DNA form, the CDR3 reads TGTGCCAGCAGTGACGACGGAAGGCACGAGCAGTACTTC. Amino acids: CASSDDGRHEQYF.